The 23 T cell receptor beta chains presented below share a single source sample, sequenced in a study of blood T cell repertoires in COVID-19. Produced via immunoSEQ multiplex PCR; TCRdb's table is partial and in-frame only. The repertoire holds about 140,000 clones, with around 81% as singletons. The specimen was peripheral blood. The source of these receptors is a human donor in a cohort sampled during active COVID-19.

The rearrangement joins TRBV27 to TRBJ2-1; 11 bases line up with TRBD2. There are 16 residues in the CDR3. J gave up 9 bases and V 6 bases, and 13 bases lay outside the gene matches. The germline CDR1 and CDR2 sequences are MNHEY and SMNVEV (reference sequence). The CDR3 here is CASRVIAGGPGGEQFF. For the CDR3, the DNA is TGTGCCAGCAGGGTAATAGCGGGAGGGCCAGGAGGTGAGCAGTTCTTC.

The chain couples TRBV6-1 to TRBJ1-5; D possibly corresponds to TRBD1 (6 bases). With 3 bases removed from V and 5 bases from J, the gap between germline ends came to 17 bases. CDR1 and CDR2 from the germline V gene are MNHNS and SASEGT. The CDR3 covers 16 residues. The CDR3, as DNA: TGTGCCAGCAGTGATCGGGGGGGCTGGGGTGATCAGCCCCAGCATTTT. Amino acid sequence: CASSDRGGWGDQPQHF.

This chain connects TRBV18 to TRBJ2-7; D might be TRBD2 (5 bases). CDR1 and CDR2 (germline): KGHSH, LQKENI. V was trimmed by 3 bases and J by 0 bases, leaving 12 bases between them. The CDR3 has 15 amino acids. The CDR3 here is CASSPRDSNSYEQYF. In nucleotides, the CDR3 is TGTGCCAGCTCACCCCGGGATTCAAACTCCTACGAGCAGTACTTC.

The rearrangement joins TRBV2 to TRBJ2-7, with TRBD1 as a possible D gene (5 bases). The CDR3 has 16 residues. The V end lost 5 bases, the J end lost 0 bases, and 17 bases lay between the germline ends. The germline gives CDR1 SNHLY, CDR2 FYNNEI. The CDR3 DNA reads TGTGCCAGCAGTCCTTACTCTAGGGGCGGCTCCTACGAGCAGTACTTC. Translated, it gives CASSPYSRGGSYEQYF.

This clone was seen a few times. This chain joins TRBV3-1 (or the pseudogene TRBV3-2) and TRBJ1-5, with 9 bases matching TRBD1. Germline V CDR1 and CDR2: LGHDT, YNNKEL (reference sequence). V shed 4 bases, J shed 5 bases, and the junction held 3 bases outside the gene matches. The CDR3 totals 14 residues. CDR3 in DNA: TGTGCCAGCAGCCCTAACAGGGGGCATCAGCCCCAGCATTTT. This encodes CASSPNRGHQPQHF.

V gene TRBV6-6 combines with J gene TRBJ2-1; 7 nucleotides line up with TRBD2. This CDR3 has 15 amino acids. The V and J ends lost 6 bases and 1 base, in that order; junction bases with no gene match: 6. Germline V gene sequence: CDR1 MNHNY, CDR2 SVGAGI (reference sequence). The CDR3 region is CASRGGPGSYNEQFF. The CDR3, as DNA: TGTGCCAGCAGGGGAGGGCCTGGTTCCTACAATGAGCAGTTCTTC.

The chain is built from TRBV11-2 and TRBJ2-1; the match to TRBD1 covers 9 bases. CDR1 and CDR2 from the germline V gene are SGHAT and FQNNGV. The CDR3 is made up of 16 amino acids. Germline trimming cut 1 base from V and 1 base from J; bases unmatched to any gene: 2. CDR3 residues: CASSLAGTGSYNEQFF. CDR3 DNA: TGTGCCAGCAGCTTAGCTGGGACAGGGTCCTACAATGAGCAGTTCTTC.

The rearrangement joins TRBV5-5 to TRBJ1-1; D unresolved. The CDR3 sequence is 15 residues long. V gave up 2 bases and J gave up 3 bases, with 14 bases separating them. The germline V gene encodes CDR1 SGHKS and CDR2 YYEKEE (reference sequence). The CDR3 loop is CASSFDPIGDTEAFF. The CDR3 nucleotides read TGTGCCAGCAGCTTTGACCCCATCGGGGACACTGAAGCTTTCTTT.

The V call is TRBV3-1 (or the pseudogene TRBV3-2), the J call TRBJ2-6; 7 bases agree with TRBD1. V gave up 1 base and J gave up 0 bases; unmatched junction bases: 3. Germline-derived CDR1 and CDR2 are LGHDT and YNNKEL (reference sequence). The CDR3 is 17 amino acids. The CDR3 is CASSQAGGYSGANVLTF. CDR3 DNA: TGTGCCAGCAGCCAAGCAGGGGGATACTCTGGGGCCAACGTCCTGACTTTC.

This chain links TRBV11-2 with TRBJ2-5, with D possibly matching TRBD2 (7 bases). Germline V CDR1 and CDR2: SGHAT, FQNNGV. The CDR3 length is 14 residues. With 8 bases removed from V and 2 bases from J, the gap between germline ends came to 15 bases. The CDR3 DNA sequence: TGTGCCAGCGGGGGCCCGGGAGGTCAAGAGACCCAGTACTTC. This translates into CASGGPGGQETQYF.

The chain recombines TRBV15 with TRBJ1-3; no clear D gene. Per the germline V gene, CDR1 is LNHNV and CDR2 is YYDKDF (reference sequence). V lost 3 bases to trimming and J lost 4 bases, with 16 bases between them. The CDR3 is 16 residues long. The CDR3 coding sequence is TGTGCCACCAGCAGCCTCACTTCAGGCGCCGGAAACACCATATATTTT. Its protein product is CATSSLTSGAGNTIYF.

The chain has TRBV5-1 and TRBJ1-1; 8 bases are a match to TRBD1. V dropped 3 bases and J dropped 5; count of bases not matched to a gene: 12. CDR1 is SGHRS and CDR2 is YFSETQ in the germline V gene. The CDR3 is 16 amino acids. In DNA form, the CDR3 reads TGCGCCAGCAGCTCCAGGACAGGGAAGGGAAGGACTGAAGCTTTCTTT. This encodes CASSSRTGKGRTEAFF.

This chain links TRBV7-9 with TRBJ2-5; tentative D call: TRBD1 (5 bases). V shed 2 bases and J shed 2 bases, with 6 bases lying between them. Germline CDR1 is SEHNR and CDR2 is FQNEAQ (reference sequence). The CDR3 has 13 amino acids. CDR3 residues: CASSLRQQETQYF. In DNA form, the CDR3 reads TGTGCCAGCAGCTTAAGACAGCAAGAGACCCAGTACTTC.

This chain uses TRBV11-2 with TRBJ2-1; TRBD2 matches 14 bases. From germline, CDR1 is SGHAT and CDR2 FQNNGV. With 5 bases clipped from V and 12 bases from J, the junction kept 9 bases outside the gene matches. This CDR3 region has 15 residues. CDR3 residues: CASSAWTSGRPMQFF. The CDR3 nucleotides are TGTGCCAGCAGCGCCTGGACTAGCGGGAGGCCAATGCAGTTCTTC. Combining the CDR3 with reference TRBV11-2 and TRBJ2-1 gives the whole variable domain EAGVAQSPRYKIIEKRQSVAFWCNPISGHATLYWYQQILGQGPKLLIQFQNNGVVDDSQLPKDRFSAERLKGVDSTLKIQPAKLEDSAVYLCASSAWTSGRPMQFFGPGTRLTVL.

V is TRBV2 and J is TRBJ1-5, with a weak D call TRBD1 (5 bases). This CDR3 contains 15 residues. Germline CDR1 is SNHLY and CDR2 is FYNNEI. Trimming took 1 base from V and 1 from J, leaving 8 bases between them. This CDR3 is CASSEDQGSNQPQHF. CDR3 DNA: TGTGCCAGCAGTGAAGACCAGGGCAGCAATCAGCCCCAGCATTTT.

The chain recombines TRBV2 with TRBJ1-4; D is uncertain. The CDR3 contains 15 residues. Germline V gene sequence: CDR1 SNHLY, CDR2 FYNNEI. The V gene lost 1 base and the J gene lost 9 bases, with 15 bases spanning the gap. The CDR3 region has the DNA TGTGCCAGCAGTGAAGAAGACGCCCGGGTCCAAAAACTGTTTTTT. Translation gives CASSEEDARVQKLFF.

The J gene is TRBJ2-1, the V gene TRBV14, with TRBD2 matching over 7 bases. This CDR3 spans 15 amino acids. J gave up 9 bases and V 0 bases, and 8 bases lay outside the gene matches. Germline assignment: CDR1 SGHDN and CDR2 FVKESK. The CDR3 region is CASSQEVEREFEQFF. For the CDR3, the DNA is TGTGCCAGCAGCCAAGAAGTGGAGCGGGAATTTGAGCAGTTCTTC.

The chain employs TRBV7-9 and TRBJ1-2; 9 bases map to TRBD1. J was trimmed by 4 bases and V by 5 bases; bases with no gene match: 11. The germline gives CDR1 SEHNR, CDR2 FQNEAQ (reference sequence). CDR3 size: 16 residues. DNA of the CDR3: TGTGCCAGCAGCCGAAATACAGGGGGCAGGAGCTATGGCTACACCTTC. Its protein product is CASSRNTGGRSYGYTF. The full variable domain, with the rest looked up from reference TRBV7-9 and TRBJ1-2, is DTGVSQNPRHKITKRGQNVTFRCDPISEHNRLYWYRQTLGQGPEFLTYFQNEAQLEKSRLLSDRFSAERPKGSFSTLEIQRTEQGDSAMYLCASSRNTGGRSYGYTFGSGTRLTVV.

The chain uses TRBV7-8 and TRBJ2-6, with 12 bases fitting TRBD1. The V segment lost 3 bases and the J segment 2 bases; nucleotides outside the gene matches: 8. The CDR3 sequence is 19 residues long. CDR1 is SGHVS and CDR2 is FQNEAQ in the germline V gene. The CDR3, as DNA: TGTGCCAGCAGCTTCCCTGGGGGGACAGGGGGCGCTGGGGCCAACGTCCTGACTTTC. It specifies CASSFPGGTGGAGANVLTF.

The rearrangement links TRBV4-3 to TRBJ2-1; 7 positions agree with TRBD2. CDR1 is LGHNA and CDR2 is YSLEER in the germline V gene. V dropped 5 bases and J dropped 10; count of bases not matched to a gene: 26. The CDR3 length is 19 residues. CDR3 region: CASSGGDGRVRTPHSEQFF. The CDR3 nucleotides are TGCGCCAGCAGCGGGGGGGATGGGCGTGTCAGGACCCCACATTCCGAGCAGTTCTTC.

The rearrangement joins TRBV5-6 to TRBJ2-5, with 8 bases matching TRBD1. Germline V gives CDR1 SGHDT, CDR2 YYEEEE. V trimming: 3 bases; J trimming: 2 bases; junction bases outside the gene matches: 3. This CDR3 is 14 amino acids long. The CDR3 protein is CASSSGGRQETQYF. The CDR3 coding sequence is TGTGCCAGCAGCTCAGGGGGCCGGCAAGAGACCCAGTACTTC. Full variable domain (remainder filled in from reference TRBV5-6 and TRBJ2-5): DAGVTQSPTHLIKTRGQQVTLRCSPKSGHDTVSWYQQALGQGPQFIFQYYEEEERQRGNFPDRFSGHQFPNYSSELNVNALLLGDSALYLCASSSGGRQETQYFGPGTRLLVL.

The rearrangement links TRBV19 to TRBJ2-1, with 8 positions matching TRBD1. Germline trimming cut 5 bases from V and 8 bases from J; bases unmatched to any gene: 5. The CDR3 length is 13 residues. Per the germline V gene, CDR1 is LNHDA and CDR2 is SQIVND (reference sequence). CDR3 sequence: CASSAPGGDEQFF. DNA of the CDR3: TGTGCCAGTAGTGCCCCAGGGGGCGATGAGCAGTTCTTC.

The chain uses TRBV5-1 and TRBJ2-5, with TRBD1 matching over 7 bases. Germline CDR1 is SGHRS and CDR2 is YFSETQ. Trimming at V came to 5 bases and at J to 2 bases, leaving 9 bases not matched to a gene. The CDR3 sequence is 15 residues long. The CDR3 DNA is TGCGCCAGCAGTTCGAGTCCGGGACAGCAAGAGACCCAGTACTTC. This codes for CASSSSPGQQETQYF.